Shown below are 27 T cell receptor beta chains from a single sample sequenced in a study of T cell repertoires in cytomegalovirus infection. In TCRdb, the reads were re-called with MiXCR into one record per CDR3 protein. Found here are 150,000 to 200,000 distinct CDR3 sequences, roughly an eighth of them singletons; the top ten hold around 27%. Sequencing was carried out using PBMCs. Receptors were obtained from a human donor in good health (CMV status not recorded). Some clones in this sample may be carry-over from other donors' samples.

In this sample, this clonotype turned up a few times. This chain uses TRBV9 with TRBJ1-1; D not resolved. Between the trimmed V and J ends, which lost 3 bases and 6 bases, there was a span of 9 bases. CDR1 and CDR2 from the germline V gene are SGDLS and YYNGEE. The CDR3 contains 12 residues. CDR3 coding DNA: TGTGCCAGCAGCGGTCCTTTAGCTGAAGCTTTCTTT. Amino acid sequence: CASSGPLAEAFF.

This clonotype appeared many times. The chain carries TRBV28 and TRBJ2-7; tentatively, D is TRBD1 (6 bases). Trimming removed 8 bases at V and 0 bases at J, with 20 bases between. The CDR3 length is 16 residues. Germline loops: CDR1 MDHEN, CDR2 SYDVKM. CDR3 sequence: CASRSITGSVSYEQYF. Here the CDR3 DNA reads TGTGCCAGCCGTTCGATTACAGGGTCCGTCTCCTACGAGCAGTACTTC.

CDR3 bases: TGTGCCAGCAGTCCCCGGGGACGGACATCCTACGAGCAGTACTTC. This translates into CASSPRGRTSYEQYF. The rearrangement uses TRBV6-5 and TRBJ2-7; D may be TRBD1 or TRBD2 (5 bases each). CDR1 and CDR2 (germline): MNHEY, SVGAGI. The CDR3 is 15 amino acids. Deletions cut 5 bases from V and 1 base from J, with 15 bases between.

The sample holds a few counts of this clonotype. The gene calls are TRBV24-1 and TRBJ2-3; D perhaps matches TRBD2 (5 bases). Germline-derived CDR1 and CDR2 are KGHDR and SFDVKD. V was trimmed by 3 bases and J by 2 bases, leaving 8 bases between them. The CDR3 has 14 residues. The CDR3 nucleotides are TGTGCCACCAGTGATCGGGGTTTCACAGATACGCAGTATTTT. As protein: CATSDRGFTDTQYF.

This clonotype was detected a few times. The chain recombines TRBV15 with TRBJ2-3; 9 bases line up with TRBD2. CDR3 size: 16 residues. Germline loops: CDR1 LNHNV, CDR2 YYDKDF (reference sequence). Trimming at V came to 0 bases and at J to 6 bases, leaving 7 bases not matched to a gene. The CDR3 DNA follows: TGTGCCACCAGCAGAGAAGCTAGCGGGGAGGTGGATACGCAGTATTTT. This gives the protein CATSREASGEVDTQYF.

This clonotype was observed at least ten times. V usage is TRBV20-1 and J usage is TRBJ1-6; D remains ambiguous. The V gene's germline CDR1 is DFQATT and CDR2 SNEGSKA (reference sequence). V was trimmed by 5 bases and J by 4 bases, leaving 12 bases between them. The CDR3 is 14 residues long. The CDR3 sequence is CSAALDAYNSPLHF. CDR3 sequence (DNA): TGCAGTGCTGCCTTGGACGCGTATAATTCACCCCTCCACTTT.

This clonotype was observed a few times. The chain combines TRBV6-6 with TRBJ1-4, with 7 nucleotides matching TRBD1. The junction had 15 bases not matched to a gene; V was cut back by 6 bases and J by 5 bases. In germline, CDR1 is MNHNY, CDR2 SVGAGI (reference sequence). The CDR3 is 17 amino acids. The CDR3 is CASRTGTVQPTNEKLFF. The CDR3 DNA reads as TGTGCCAGCAGAACCGGGACAGTACAGCCTACAAATGAAAAACTGTTTTTT.

The chain has TRBV28 and TRBJ2-7, with 7 bases that match TRBD2. The CDR3 extends over 15 amino acids. Trimming at V came to 6 bases and at J to 4 bases, leaving 12 bases not matched to a gene. CDR1 and CDR2 (germline): MDHEN, SYDVKM. The DNA for the CDR3 is TGTGCCAGCAGAAGCGAAGGCGGGAGTGGTTACGAGCAGTACTTC. Its protein product is CASRSEGGSGYEQYF.

V gene TRBV20-1 combines with J gene TRBJ2-7; D unclear. Trimming removed 1 base at V and 3 bases at J, with 7 bases between. Germline V gives CDR1 DFQATT, CDR2 SNEGSKA (reference sequence). The CDR3 has 12 amino acids. The CDR3 spells CSARVNGYEQYF. The DNA for the CDR3 is TGCAGTGCTAGAGTGAACGGCTACGAGCAGTACTTC.

This clonotype was observed many times. The CDR3 bases are TGTGCCAGCAGCGCCACAGGGTCTGGAAACACCATATATTTT. It encodes CASSATGSGNTIYF. The chain employs TRBV7-3 and TRBJ1-3; a weak D match, TRBD1 (6 bases). Germline-derived CDR1 and CDR2 are SGHTA and FQGTGA. The CDR3 covers 14 residues. Trimming shortened V by 5 bases and J by 1 base, and 9 bases separated the two germline ends.

This clonotype was counted ten times or more. The rearrangement links TRBV7-9 to TRBJ1-1; a weak D match, TRBD1 (5 bases). This CDR3 region has 14 residues. Germline lookup yields CDR1 SEHNR and CDR2 FQNEAQ (reference sequence). V lost 1 base and J lost 8, with 14 bases in between. The CDR3 nucleotides are TGTGCCAGCAGCTTAGTTGAGGACCCAGGGGAAGCTTTCTTT. Its translation: CASSLVEDPGEAFF.

This clonotype was counted a few times. CDR3 sequence reads: CASSDYGTPLHF. The DNA of the CDR3 is TGTGCCAGCAGTGACTATGGAACACCCCTCCACTTT. This sequence joins TRBV25-1 and TRBJ1-6; no definite D call. The CDR3 consists of 12 residues. CDR1 and CDR2 from the germline V gene are MGHDK and SYGVNS. V was pared by 3 bases and J by 11 bases, with 8 bases between.

This clonotype appeared many times. The chain couples TRBV7-9 to TRBJ2-3; TRBD1 aligns across 8 bases. V trimming: 3 bases; J trimming: 2 bases; junction bases outside the gene matches: 4. CDR3 length equals 15 residues. CDR1 is SEHNR, CDR2 FQNEAQ, per germline (reference sequence). CDR3 sequence (DNA): TGTGCCAGCAGCTTTAGACAGGGGCACACAGATACGCAGTATTTT. It codes for CASSFRQGHTDTQYF.

This clonotype came up a few times. The V and J genes are TRBV12-3 or TRBV12-4 and TRBJ2-7; 14 nucleotides line up with TRBD2. CDR3 length: 16 residues. The ends lost 6 bases at V and 7 bases at J; junction bases unmatched: 11. Written as DNA, the CDR3 is TGTGCCAGCAGCCTGGGACTAGCGGGGGTTCCTCTGGAGCAGTACTTC. Translated: CASSLGLAGVPLEQYF.

This clonotype was seen ten or more times. The chain couples TRBV5-4 to TRBJ2-3; 7 positions agree with TRBD2. Trimming at V came to 5 bases and at J to 5 bases, leaving 14 bases not matched to a gene. Germline assignment: CDR1 SGHNT and CDR2 YYREEE (reference sequence). This CDR3 region has 16 residues. The CDR3 loop is CASRPELATLEDTQYF. The CDR3 bases are TGTGCCAGCAGGCCTGAACTAGCGACCCTCGAAGATACGCAGTATTTT. The entire variable domain, with the rest obtained from reference TRBV5-4 and TRBJ2-3, is as follows: ETGVTQSPTHLIKTRGQQVTLRCSSQSGHNTVSWYQQALGQGPQFIFQYYREEENGRGNFPPRFSGLQFPNYSSELNVNALELDDSALYLCASRPELATLEDTQYFGPGTRLTVL.

This clonotype was seen many times. The rearrangement links TRBV11-1 to TRBJ2-1; unclear D gene. The V and J ends lost 5 bases and 0 bases respectively, with 14 bases between them. Germline CDR1 reads SGHAT; CDR2 reads FQDESV (reference sequence). CDR3 length equals 16 residues. The CDR3 reads CASSPTSRSSYNEQFF. The CDR3 DNA follows: TGTGCCAGCAGCCCTACCAGTCGAAGCTCCTACAATGAGCAGTTCTTC.

This clonotype occurred a few times. This chain joins TRBV20-1 and TRBJ2-5; 8 positions match TRBD2. J gave up 1 base and V 2 bases, and 6 bases lay outside the gene matches. Germline CDR1 and CDR2: DFQATT and SNEGSKA (reference sequence). The CDR3 loop spans 15 amino acids. The CDR3 bases are TGCAGTGCTAGACTAGCGGGTTTGGGCCAAGAGACCCAGTACTTC. This sequence encodes CSARLAGLGQETQYF.

This clonotype was detected many times. The DNA for the CDR3 is TGTGCCAGCAGTGAACAACCTCATGGGGAGCAGTTCTTC. Translation: CASSEQPHGEQFF. The chain employs TRBV6-1 and TRBJ2-1; D is uncertain. The CDR3 has 13 residues. The germline CDR1 and CDR2 sequences are MNHNS and SASEGT. Deletions cut 2 bases from V and 10 bases from J, with 12 bases between.

This clonotype was recorded at least ten times. J is TRBJ2-2 and V is TRBV7-2; D remains unclear. Looked up from germline, CDR1 is SGHTA and CDR2 is FQGNSA. This CDR3 has 12 amino acids. Trimming took off 4 bases at V and 3 bases at J, with 3 bases between the two ends. CDR3 in DNA: TGTGCCAGCAGCTCGTACACCGGGGAGCTGTTTTTT. This encodes CASSSYTGELFF.

CDR3 in amino acids: CASSFRQGGTGELFF. CDR3 DNA sequence: TGTGCCAGCAGCTTCCGACAGGGTGGCACCGGGGAGCTGTTTTTT. The V gene is TRBV7-6, the J gene TRBJ2-2; 7 bases are shared with TRBD1. The CDR3 is 15 residues long. With V trimmed by 3 bases and J by 4 bases, 5 bases remained unmatched. CDR1 SGHVS and CDR2 FNYEAQ come from the germline V gene. Variable domain in full (rest from reference TRBV7-6 and TRBJ2-2): GAGVSQSPRYKVTKRGQDVALRCDPISGHVSLYWYRQALGQGPEFLTYFNYEAQQDKSGLPNDRFSAERPEGSISTLTIQRTEQRDSAMYRCASSFRQGGTGELFFGEGSRLTVL.

In this sample, this clonotype turned up many times. This chain uses TRBV6-1 with TRBJ2-3; no firm D call. V was trimmed by 6 bases and J by 1 base, leaving 11 bases between them. CDR1 MNHNS and CDR2 SASEGT come from the germline V gene. CDR3 length: 14 amino acids. DNA for the CDR3: TGTGCCAGCAGAAGGCTCCAGGGCACAGATACGCAGTATTTT. Its protein is CASRRLQGTDTQYF.

The chain uses TRBV28 and TRBJ1-3, with D hard to call. V lost 6 bases to trimming and J lost 2 bases, with 17 bases between them. CDR3 length equals 16 residues. Germline loops: CDR1 MDHEN, CDR2 SYDVKM. CDR3 in DNA: TGTGCCAGCAGCTCCGGTGGAAGGAATACTGGAAACACCATATATTTT. Its protein is CASSSGGRNTGNTIYF.

This clonotype was recorded at least ten times. V usage is TRBV7-2 and J usage is TRBJ2-1, with D perhaps matching TRBD1 (5 bases). The V and J ends lost 5 bases and 7 bases respectively, with 12 bases between them. The CDR3 has 13 residues. Germline CDR1 is SGHTA and CDR2 is FQGNSA. The CDR3 DNA reads as TGTGCCAGCAGCGAAGGGGTGGGGAATGAGCAGTTCTTC. Translating gives CASSEGVGNEQFF.

The sample holds many counts of this clonotype. V and J are TRBV7-2 and TRBJ2-7, with 9 bases that match TRBD1. V lost 2 bases and J lost 3; bases outside the gene matches: 5. Germline V gene lookup returns CDR1 SGHTA and CDR2 FQGNSA. This CDR3 is 15 amino acids long. The CDR3 sequence is CASSLMGQGFYEQYF. The CDR3 DNA reads as TGTGCCAGCAGCTTAATGGGACAGGGCTTCTACGAGCAGTACTTC.

This clonotype has a count of ten or more. The rearrangement uses TRBV7-9 and TRBJ2-2; 11 bases are shared with TRBD2. Germline V lookup: CDR1 SEHNR, CDR2 FQNEAQ (reference sequence). The CDR3 runs 18 residues. Trimming cost V 5 bases and J 0 bases; bases outside gene matches: 8. The CDR3 nucleotides read TGTGCCAGCAGCCGCCGACTAGCGGGGATGTCGAACACCGGGGAGCTGTTTTTT. Its protein is CASSRRLAGMSNTGELFF.

The J gene is TRBJ2-2, the V gene TRBV5-4; TRBD2 matches 7 bases. The CDR3 is 16 residues long. J lost 3 bases, V lost 2 bases, and 7 bases had no gene match. Germline CDR1 is SGHNT and CDR2 is YYREEE (reference sequence). Here the CDR3 DNA reads TGTGCCAGCAGCTTTTTCCAGCGGGGCTACACCGGGGAGCTGTTTTTT. Protein: CASSFFQRGYTGELFF.

This clonotype occurred many times. This chain links TRBV7-8 with TRBJ2-3; D may match TRBD1 or TRBD2 (5 bases each). CDR1 SGHVS and CDR2 FQNEAQ come from the germline V gene. The ends were cut back, 7 bases at V and 2 bases at J, with 16 bases in the middle. This CDR3 region has 15 residues. Written as DNA, the CDR3 is TGTGCCAGCACCCCTACAGGAGGAGCCACAGATACGCAGTATTTT. Its translation: CASTPTGGATDTQYF.